What follows are 25 T cell receptor beta chains derived from one specimen sequenced in a study of cytomegalovirus exposure and HLA in healthy donors. Libraries were prepared by immunoSEQ multiplex PCR; TCRdb keeps only in-frame clonotypes and omits some of them. The sample yields 100,000 to 150,000 clones, 70% to 90% seen once. Sequencing was carried out using PBMCs. Source of these receptors: a man between 18 and 35 years old in good health and CMV-seropositive.

This sequence joins TRBV6-1 and TRBJ1-5; TRBD1 matches 7 bases. V trimming: 10 bases; J trimming: 2 bases; junction bases outside the gene matches: 8. Germline-derived CDR1 and CDR2 are MNHNS and SASEGT. This CDR3 contains 14 residues. The CDR3 DNA sequence: TGTGCCACCGTAGAAGGGGGCGGCAATCAGCCCCAGCATTTT. Amino acid sequence: CATVEGGGNQPQHF.

J is TRBJ2-5 and V is TRBV6-1, with D maybe TRBD2 (5 bases). The CDR3 consists of 13 residues. V was pared by 3 bases and J by 5 bases, with 10 bases between. The germline CDR1 and CDR2 sequences are MNHNS and SASEGT. CDR3: CASSEEARETQYF. The CDR3, as DNA: TGTGCCAGCAGTGAGGAGGCCCGGGAGACCCAGTACTTC.

The chain carries TRBV2 and TRBJ2-7; 9 bases agree with TRBD1. Per the germline V gene, CDR1 is SNHLY and CDR2 is FYNNEI. J lost 5 bases, V lost 4 bases, and 6 bases had no gene match. The CDR3 runs 14 residues. As DNA, the CDR3 is TGTGCCAGCAGTGCTCGGGACAGGGTTCACGAGCAGTACTTC. It codes for CASSARDRVHEQYF.

V usage is TRBV15 and J usage is TRBJ1-2, with 9 bases fitting TRBD1. Germline V gene lookup returns CDR1 LNHNV and CDR2 YYDKDF (reference sequence). After removal of 0 bases from V and 7 bases from J, the junction contained 6 bases not matched to a gene. This CDR3 has 15 amino acids. The CDR3 here is CATSREIGTGSGYTF. The DNA for the CDR3 is TGTGCCACCAGCAGAGAGATCGGGACAGGGTCTGGCTACACCTTC. Full variable domain (remainder filled in from reference TRBV15 and TRBJ1-2): DAMVIQNPRYQVTQFGKPVTLSCSQTLNHNVMYWYQQKSSQAPKLLFHYYDKDFNNEADTPDNFQSRRPNTSFCFLDIRSPGLGDTAMYLCATSREIGTGSGYTFGSGTRLTVV.

The V and J genes are TRBV20-1 and TRBJ2-7, with D possibly matching TRBD1 (6 bases). This CDR3 spans 11 amino acids. Germline V gene lookup returns CDR1 DFQATT and CDR2 SNEGSKA (reference sequence). DNA of the CDR3: TGCAACACAGGGAGCTCCTACGAGCAGTACTTC. It encodes CNTGSSYEQYF.

This chain uses TRBV5-4 with TRBJ2-3; D possibly corresponds to TRBD2 (5 bases). CDR3 length: 15 residues. Germline values: CDR1 SGHNT, CDR2 YYREEE (reference sequence). V lost 4 bases, J lost 2 bases, and 14 bases lay in between. In DNA, the CDR3 is TGTGCCAGCAGCAGGGAGATCCGGGACACAGATACGCAGTATTTT. Its translation is CASSREIRDTDTQYF.

This rearrangement joins TRBV27 to TRBJ1-4, with D possibly being TRBD1 (6 bases). This CDR3 is built from 14 residues. CDR1 is MNHEY and CDR2 is SMNVEV in the germline V gene (reference sequence). Between the trimmed V and J ends, which lost 2 bases and 3 bases, there was a span of 7 bases. CDR3 DNA: TGTGCCAGCAGTTTAGGGGGCCCTAATGAAAAACTGTTTTTT. Encoded protein: CASSLGGPNEKLFF.

The chain joins TRBV4-1 to TRBJ2-3; 7 bases line up with TRBD2. Unmatched junction bases numbered 13, after V lost 1 base and J lost 6 bases. Germline CDR1 is MGHRA and CDR2 is YSYEKL. The CDR3 extends over 17 amino acids. The CDR3 nucleotides read TGCGCCAGCAGCCAAGGGATCGGGAGGTTAGGGTCCGATACGCAGTATTTT. It is translated as CASSQGIGRLGSDTQYF.

The J gene is TRBJ2-1, the V gene TRBV29-1; 8 positions match TRBD2. The CDR3 is made up of 14 amino acids. CDR1 is SQVTM and CDR2 is ANQGSEA in the germline V gene. V shed 3 bases, J shed 9 bases, and the junction held 10 bases outside the gene matches. The CDR3 region has the DNA TGCAGCGTTGATCCGGGCGGGGGGTCAGGTGAGCAGTTCTTC. Translating gives CSVDPGGGSGEQFF.

The chain uses TRBV11-2 and TRBJ2-1; possibly TRBD2 for D (7 bases). The V end lost 4 bases, the J end lost 3 bases, and 22 bases lay between the germline ends. Germline V lookup: CDR1 SGHAT, CDR2 FQNNGV. The CDR3 length is 18 residues. The CDR3 DNA follows: TGTGCCAGCAGCTGGCGACGGGGGGCGGGGACGAACTACAATGAGCAGTTCTTC. It specifies CASSWRRGAGTNYNEQFF.

This clone was seen once. This chain joins TRBV6-1 and TRBJ2-7, with D perhaps matching TRBD2 (6 bases). This CDR3 region has 14 residues. Trimming left V 4 bases short and J 2 bases short, with 12 bases between. CDR1 is MNHNS, CDR2 SASEGT, per germline. The DNA for the CDR3 is TGTGCCAGCAGTGGGAGGGTAGAAGCCTACGAGCAGTACTTC. Protein: CASSGRVEAYEQYF.

The V and J genes are TRBV28 and TRBJ2-1, with a possible D match to TRBD2 (6 bases). This CDR3 has 15 amino acids. Trimming removed 2 bases from V and 5 bases from J, with 13 bases in between. CDR1 MDHEN and CDR2 SYDVKM come from the germline V gene. The CDR3 DNA reads TGTGCCAGCAGTTTAATATGGTCGGGAGACAATGAGCAGTTCTTC. This encodes CASSLIWSGDNEQFF.

The gene calls are TRBV10-3 and TRBJ1-1, with TRBD1 matching over 8 bases. The CDR3 totals 13 residues. Germline V CDR1 and CDR2: ENHRY, SYGVKD. Trimming took 10 bases from V and 2 from J; bases not matched to a gene: 6. The CDR3 DNA follows: TGTGCCACTCACAGGGGGGCCAACACTGAAGCTTTCTTT. Translated: CATHRGANTEAFF.

The chain has TRBV11-2 and TRBJ1-4; D perhaps matches TRBD1 (5 bases). CDR1 SGHAT and CDR2 FQNNGV come from the germline V gene. V lost 0 bases, J lost 8 bases, and 13 bases lay in between. This CDR3 is 15 amino acids long. CDR3 coding DNA: TGTGCCAGCAGCTTAGATTTGACCTCAGGGGAAAAACTGTTTTTT. This sequence encodes CASSLDLTSGEKLFF.

The chain combines TRBV4-1 with TRBJ1-3; D unclear. The CDR3 spans 14 residues. In germline, CDR1 is MGHRA, CDR2 YSYEKL. Trimming cost V 1 base and J 4 bases, with 8 bases left between them. CDR3 region: CASSQAWEGNTIYF. CDR3 DNA: TGCGCCAGCAGCCAAGCATGGGAGGGAAACACCATATATTTT.

The V gene is TRBV18, the J gene TRBJ2-2, with D maybe TRBD2 (6 bases). The CDR3 is made up of 15 amino acids. Per germline, CDR1 KGHSH and CDR2 LQKENI. Trimming took off 8 bases at V and 7 bases at J, with 20 bases between the two ends. CDR3 in amino acids: CASEPPGTEGGELFF. The CDR3 DNA sequence: TGTGCCAGCGAACCTCCAGGGACGGAGGGCGGGGAGCTGTTTTTT.

The V call is TRBV28, the J call TRBJ2-1; TRBD2 agrees at 9 bases. The V segment lost 4 bases and the J segment 8 bases; nucleotides outside the gene matches: 9. Germline V lookup: CDR1 MDHEN, CDR2 SYDVKM. This CDR3 comprises 15 residues. CDR3 protein: CASSSQRGVSDEQFF. The CDR3 nucleotides are TGTGCCAGCAGTTCCCAGCGGGGGGTGTCTGATGAGCAGTTCTTC.

The chain employs TRBV7-6 and TRBJ2-2; D gene ambiguous. This CDR3 has 14 amino acids. Germline V gene sequence: CDR1 SGHVS, CDR2 FNYEAQ. Trimming removed 5 bases at V and 7 bases at J, with 14 bases between. The CDR3 bases are TGTGCCAGCAGCCCCTCCCGGGTGGGCGGGGAGCTGTTTTTT. It codes for CASSPSRVGGELFF.

The rearrangement links TRBV7-2 to TRBJ2-1; tentatively, D is TRBD2 (6 bases). V was cut by 2 bases and J by 6 bases, with 17 bases left in between. Germline loops: CDR1 SGHTA, CDR2 FQGNSA. The CDR3 extends over 16 amino acids. The CDR3 DNA follows: TGTGCCAGCAGCTTATACGGGGACTCGGCAATCAATGAGCAGTTCTTC. Translating gives CASSLYGDSAINEQFF.

This chain links TRBV13 with TRBJ2-1, with 7 bases aligning to TRBD1. The germline V gene has CDR1 PRHDT and CDR2 FYEKMQ (reference sequence). CDR3 length: 14 amino acids. Losses at the gene ends were 5 bases for V and 6 bases for J; bases not matched to a gene: 7. CDR3 protein: CASSHSDRVNEQFF. In DNA, the CDR3 is TGTGCCAGCAGCCATTCCGACAGGGTCAATGAGCAGTTCTTC.

The chain carries TRBV6-5 and TRBJ2-2, with D tentatively TRBD1 (5 bases). Germline CDR1 reads MNHEY; CDR2 reads SVGAGI. Trimming took off 4 bases at V and 3 bases at J, with 12 bases between the two ends. The CDR3 loop spans 15 amino acids. The CDR3 coding sequence is TGTGCCAGCAGTTCCGACAGTATGCACACCGGGGAGCTGTTTTTT. Encoded protein: CASSSDSMHTGELFF.

The V and J genes are TRBV7-8 and TRBJ1-2; TRBD1 might be the D (5 bases). The CDR3 extends over 14 amino acids. Germline assignment: CDR1 SGHVS and CDR2 FQNEAQ. V shed 5 bases and J shed 1 base, with 11 bases lying between them. The CDR3 DNA reads TGTGCCAGCAGCCATGACAGTTTTAACTATGGCTACACCTTC. Its translation: CASSHDSFNYGYTF.

The chain carries TRBV28 and TRBJ1-2; perhaps TRBD1 as D (5 bases). The V end was cut by 8 bases, the J end by 2 bases, with 12 bases between. Germline V gene lookup returns CDR1 MDHEN and CDR2 SYDVKM. The CDR3 has 13 amino acids. CDR3 residues: CASQIRENYGYTF. CDR3 sequence (DNA): TGTGCCAGCCAAATCAGGGAAAACTATGGCTACACCTTC.

The rearrangement joins TRBV18 to TRBJ2-3; D may be TRBD1 (6 bases). The CDR3 extends over 16 amino acids. The V end was cut by 5 bases, the J end by 3 bases, with 18 bases between. CDR1 is KGHSH, CDR2 LQKENI, per germline. CDR3 residues: CASSLRQATLTDTQYF. CDR3 DNA: TGTGCCAGCTCATTACGACAGGCAACTTTGACAGATACGCAGTATTTT.

The chain employs TRBV7-2 and TRBJ2-7; tentative D call: TRBD2 (5 bases). Germline lookup yields CDR1 SGHTA and CDR2 FQGNSA. Trimming removed 5 bases from V and 6 bases from J, with 23 bases in between. The length of the CDR3 is 16 residues. CDR3 coding DNA: TGTGCCAGCAGCCCGCAATCCCAGAGGGAGTCCGGCGAGCAGTACTTC. Translating it yields CASSPQSQRESGEQYF.